Sequencing of this T cell receptor beta chain was carried out in a study of cytotoxic CD8 clonotypes in ibrutinib-treated CLL. This clone was seen a single time. Sequencing was performed with immunoSEQ multiplex PCR; in TCRdb, only in-frame clones are kept and a portion is missing. The table has approximately 200,000 clones, around 70% seen once; the top ten hold 13%. This CDR3 region has 15 residues. With V trimmed by 0 bases and J by 0 bases, 3 bases remained unmatched. Germline V gene data show CDR1 as SGHRS and CDR2 as YFSETQ. This specimen was PBMCs, taken after 24 months of ibrutinib treatment. The clonotype comes from a human donor with chronic lymphocytic leukemia. The rearrangement uses TRBV5-1 and TRBJ2-7, with 7 bases lining up with TRBD2. This CDR3 reads CASSLVPSGSYEQYF. Written as DNA, the CDR3 is TGCGCCAGCAGCTTGGTTCCTAGCGGCTCCTACGAGCAGTACTTC.